This TCR beta chain derives from a study of cytomegalovirus exposure and HLA in healthy donors. Whole-study results and caveats: TCR sequences were mostly rare, though some public TCRs occurred in many donors. Approximately 160 TCR beta chains were listed as cytomegalovirus-associated.

Germline values: CDR1 MDHEN, CDR2 SYDVKM. V was cut by 7 bases and J by 0 bases, with 16 bases left in between. The CDR3 contains 15 residues. The count of this clone is one. Its target is unknown. Data came from immunoSEQ multiplex PCR; TCRdb stores just in-frame clones and leaves some out. The sample lists some 200,000 clones; approximately 86% were seen once. The validation cohort, a group of 120 subjects, included the donors and was separate from the roughly 700-subject first cohort. The chain couples TRBV28 to TRBJ2-7; D perhaps matches TRBD2 (7 bases). The sequence was obtained from a man aged 25-45 years in good health and CMV-seropositive. Input material: PBMCs. The CDR3 DNA reads as TGTGCCAGCACCCGGGGGCGCGGGAGCTCCTACGAGCAGTACTTC. Its protein product is CASTRGRGSSYEQYF. Complete variable domain (other parts from reference TRBV28 and TRBJ2-7): DVKVTQSSRYLVKRTGEKVFLECVQDMDHENMFWYRQDPGLGLRLIYFSYDVKMKEKGDIPEGYSVSREKKERFSLILESASTNQTSMYLCASTRGRGSSYEQYFGPGTRLTVT.